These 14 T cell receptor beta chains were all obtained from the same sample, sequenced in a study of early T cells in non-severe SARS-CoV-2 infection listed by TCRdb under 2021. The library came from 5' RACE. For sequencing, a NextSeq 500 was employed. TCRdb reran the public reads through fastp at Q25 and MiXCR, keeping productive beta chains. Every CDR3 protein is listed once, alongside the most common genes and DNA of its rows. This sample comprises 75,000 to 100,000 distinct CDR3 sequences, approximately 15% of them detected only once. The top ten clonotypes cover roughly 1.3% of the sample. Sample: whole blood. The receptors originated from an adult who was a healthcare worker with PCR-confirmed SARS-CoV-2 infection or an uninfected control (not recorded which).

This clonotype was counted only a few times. The CDR3 region has the DNA TGTGCCAGCAGCCTAGGCATCGGAGGCGATACGCAGTATTTT. Its protein is CASSLGIGGDTQYF. The chain joins TRBV11-2 to TRBJ2-3; weak D call: TRBD2 (5 bases). Germline assignment: CDR1 SGHAT and CDR2 FQNNGV. The CDR3 loop spans 14 amino acids. V dropped 5 bases and J dropped 6 bases, with 15 bases sitting between them.

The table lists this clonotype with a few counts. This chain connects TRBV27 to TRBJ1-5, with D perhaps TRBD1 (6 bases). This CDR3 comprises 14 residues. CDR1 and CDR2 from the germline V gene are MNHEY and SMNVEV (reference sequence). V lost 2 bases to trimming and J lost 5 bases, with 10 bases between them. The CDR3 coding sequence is TGTGCCAGCAGTTTAAGGGGGGGCGATCAGCCCCAGCATTTT. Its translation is CASSLRGGDQPQHF.

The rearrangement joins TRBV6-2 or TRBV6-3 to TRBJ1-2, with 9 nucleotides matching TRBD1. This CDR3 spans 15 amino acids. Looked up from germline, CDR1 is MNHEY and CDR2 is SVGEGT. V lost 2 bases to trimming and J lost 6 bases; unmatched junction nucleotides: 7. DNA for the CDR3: TGTGCCAGCAGTTACAGGGGACAGGGTCTGGATGGCTACACCTTC. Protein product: CASSYRGQGLDGYTF.

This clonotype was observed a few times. The CDR3 spells CASSPAGTLGDIQYF. In DNA form, the CDR3 reads TGTGCCAGCAGCCCGGCCGGGACATTAGGAGACATTCAGTACTTC. The gene calls are TRBV7-2 and TRBJ2-4, with a tentative D call TRBD1 (6 bases). This CDR3 contains 15 residues. The germline V and J ends were trimmed by 5 bases and 8 bases, with 19 bases remaining between them. The germline gives CDR1 SGHTA, CDR2 FQGNSA.

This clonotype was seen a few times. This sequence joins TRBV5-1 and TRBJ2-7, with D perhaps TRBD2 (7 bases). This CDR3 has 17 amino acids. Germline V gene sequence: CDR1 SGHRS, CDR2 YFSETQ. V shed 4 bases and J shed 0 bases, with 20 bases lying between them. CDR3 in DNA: TGCGCCAGCAGCATCCTTGGGCGGGGGCCCTACTCCTACGAGCAGTACTTC. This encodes CASSILGRGPYSYEQYF.

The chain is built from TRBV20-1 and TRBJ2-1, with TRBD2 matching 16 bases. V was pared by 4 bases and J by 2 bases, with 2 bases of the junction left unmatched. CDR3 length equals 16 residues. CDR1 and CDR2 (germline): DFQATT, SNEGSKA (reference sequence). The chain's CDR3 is CSATGTSGRAYNEQFF. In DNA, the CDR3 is TGCAGTGCTACCGGGACTAGCGGGAGGGCCTACAATGAGCAGTTCTTC.

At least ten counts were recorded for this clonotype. CDR3 sequence: CASSFSGWLDTQYF. The CDR3 nucleotides are TGTGCCAGCAGTTTCTCCGGGTGGTTGGATACGCAGTATTTT. V gene TRBV12-3 or TRBV12-4 combines with J gene TRBJ2-3; no definite D call. Trimming removed 3 bases from V and 6 bases from J, with 13 bases in between. This CDR3 region has 14 residues.

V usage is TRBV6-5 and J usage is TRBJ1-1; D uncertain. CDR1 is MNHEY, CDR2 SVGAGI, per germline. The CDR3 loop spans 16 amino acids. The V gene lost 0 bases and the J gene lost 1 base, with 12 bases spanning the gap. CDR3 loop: CASSYSSMAPNTEAFF. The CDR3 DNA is TGTGCCAGCAGTTACTCGAGTATGGCGCCGAACACTGAAGCTTTCTTT.

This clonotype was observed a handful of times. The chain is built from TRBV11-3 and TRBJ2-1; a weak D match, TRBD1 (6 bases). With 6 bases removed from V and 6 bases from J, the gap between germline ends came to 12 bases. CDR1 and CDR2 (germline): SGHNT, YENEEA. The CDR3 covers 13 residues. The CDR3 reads CASRGQNSNEQFF. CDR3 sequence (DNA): TGTGCCAGCAGGGGACAAAACAGCAATGAGCAGTTCTTC. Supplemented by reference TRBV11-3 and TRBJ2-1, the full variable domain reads EAGVVQSPRYKIIEKKQPVAFWCNPISGHNTLYWYLQNLGQGPELLIRYENEEAVDDSQLPKDRFSAERLKGVDSTLKIQPAELGDSAVYLCASRGQNSNEQFFGPGTRLTVL.

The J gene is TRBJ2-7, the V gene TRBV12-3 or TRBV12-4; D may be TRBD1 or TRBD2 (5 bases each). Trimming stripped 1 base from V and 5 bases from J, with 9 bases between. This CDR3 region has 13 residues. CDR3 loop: CASSLGGDDEQYF. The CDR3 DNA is TGTGCCAGCAGTTTAGGAGGGGACGACGAGCAGTACTTC.

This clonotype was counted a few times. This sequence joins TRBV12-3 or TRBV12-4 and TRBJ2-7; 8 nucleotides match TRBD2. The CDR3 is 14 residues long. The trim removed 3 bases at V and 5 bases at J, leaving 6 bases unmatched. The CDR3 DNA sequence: TGTGCCAGCAGTTTTAGCAGCGGGGGCAACGAGCAGTACTTC. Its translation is CASSFSSGGNEQYF.

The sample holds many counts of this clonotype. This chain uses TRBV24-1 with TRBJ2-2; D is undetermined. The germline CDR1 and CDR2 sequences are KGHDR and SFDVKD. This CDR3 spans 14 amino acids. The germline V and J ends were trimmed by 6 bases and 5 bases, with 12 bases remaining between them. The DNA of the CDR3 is TGTGCCACCAGTACTCTCGAAAGGACCGGGGAGCTGTTTTTT. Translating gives CATSTLERTGELFF.

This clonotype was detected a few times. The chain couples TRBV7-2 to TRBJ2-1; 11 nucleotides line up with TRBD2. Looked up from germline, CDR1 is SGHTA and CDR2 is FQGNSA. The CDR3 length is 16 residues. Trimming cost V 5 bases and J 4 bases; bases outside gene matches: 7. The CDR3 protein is CASSQQGLAAYNEQFF. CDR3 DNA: TGTGCCAGCAGCCAACAGGGACTAGCGGCTTACAATGAGCAGTTCTTC.

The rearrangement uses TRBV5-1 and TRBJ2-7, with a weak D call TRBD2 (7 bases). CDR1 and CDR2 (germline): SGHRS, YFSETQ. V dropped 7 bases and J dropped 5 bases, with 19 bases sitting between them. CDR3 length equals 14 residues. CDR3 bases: TGCGCCAGCTCCTCTTCGGGGGGCTGGAACGAGCAGTACTTC. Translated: CASSSSGGWNEQYF. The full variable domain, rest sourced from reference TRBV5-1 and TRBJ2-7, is KAGVTQTPRYLIKTRGQQVTLSCSPISGHRSVSWYQQTPGQGLQFLFEYFSETQRNKGNFPGRFSGRQFSNSRSEMNVSTLELGDSALYLCASSSSGGWNEQYFGPGTRLTVT.